A single sample is the source of the 25 T cell receptor beta chains below, sequenced in a study of early stage breast cancer tumors. Measured with immunoSEQ multiplex PCR; TCRdb has only the in-frame clones, and not every one. This table has a few thousand clones, about 63% appearing once. The sample was breast tumor tissue. These receptors originate from a person aged 45 to 59 with breast cancer.

The V call is TRBV7-9, the J call TRBJ2-3; D remains unclear. CDR3 length: 14 amino acids. V was clipped by 3 bases and J by 6 bases, with 13 bases between them. Germline-derived CDR1 and CDR2 are SEHNR and FQNEAQ (reference sequence). This chain's CDR3 is CASSFSLSTDTQYF. In DNA, the CDR3 is TGTGCCAGCAGCTTTTCACTATCGACCGATACGCAGTATTTT.

V gene TRBV2 combines with J gene TRBJ2-3; 9 bases are a match to TRBD2. Trimming took 10 bases from V and 4 from J; bases not matched to a gene: 12. The CDR3 extends over 15 amino acids. Germline V lookup: CDR1 SNHLY, CDR2 FYNNEI. The CDR3 protein is CANFRVAGVSDTQYF. CDR3 in DNA: TGTGCCAACTTCCGGGTAGCGGGAGTGTCAGATACGCAGTATTTT.

This clone was seen more than once but under ten times. The CDR3 coding sequence is TGTGCCAGCAGTTACTCGAAGGCAGTGAACACTGAAGCTTTCTTT. Translation gives CASSYSKAVNTEAFF. The V gene is TRBV6-5, the J gene TRBJ1-1; D is uncertain. V lost 0 bases, J lost 0 bases, and 8 bases lay in between. The CDR3 totals 15 residues. The germline gives CDR1 MNHEY, CDR2 SVGAGI.

This chain connects TRBV10-1 to TRBJ2-7; 11 positions match TRBD2. The CDR3 contains 15 residues. Germline loops: CDR1 WNHNN, CDR2 SYGVQD (reference sequence). With V trimmed by 3 bases and J by 7 bases, 8 bases remained unmatched. Written as DNA, the CDR3 is TGCGCCAGCAGTGATCTGGGACTAGCGGCGGGGGAGCAGTACTTC. Translation: CASSDLGLAAGEQYF.

The chain links TRBV9 to TRBJ2-3; maybe TRBD2 (6 bases). Looked up from germline, CDR1 is SGDLS and CDR2 is YYNGEE. The length of the CDR3 is 15 residues. Deletions cut 0 bases from V and 2 bases from J, with 10 bases between. As DNA, the CDR3 is TGTGCCAGCAGCGTAGGCGGGGTCTACACAGATACGCAGTATTTT. Its translation is CASSVGGVYTDTQYF.

The gene calls are TRBV15 and TRBJ2-1, with unresolved D. The germline V gene has CDR1 LNHNV and CDR2 YYDKDF (reference sequence). Trimming stripped 0 bases from V and 6 bases from J, with 9 bases between. There are 14 residues in the CDR3. The CDR3 nucleotides are TGTGCCACCAGCAGAGAGGAGTCCAGCAATGAGCAGTTCTTC. The encoded protein is CATSREESSNEQFF.

This clone was found a few times. The genes are TRBV19 and TRBJ2-2, with D possibly called TRBD1 or TRBD2 (6 bases each). Trimming took 7 bases from V and 4 from J, leaving 13 bases between them. Germline-derived CDR1 and CDR2 are LNHDA and SQIVND (reference sequence). This CDR3 has 14 amino acids. CDR3 DNA: TGTGCCAGTACCCCCCCGGGGGCCACCGGGGAGCTGTTTTTT. Its protein is CASTPPGATGELFF.

The CDR3 DNA reads as TGCAGTGCTAGCAACTATGGCTACACCTTC. As protein: CSASNYGYTF. This chain uses TRBV20-1 with TRBJ1-2; D unresolved. The ends were cut back, 3 bases at V and 2 bases at J, with 1 base in the middle. The CDR3 has 10 residues. Germline values: CDR1 DFQATT, CDR2 SNEGSKA (reference sequence).

This chain links TRBV6-1 with TRBJ2-7; weak D call: TRBD1 (6 bases). The CDR3 totals 18 residues. CDR1 is MNHNS, CDR2 SASEGT, per germline. The ends were cut back, 3 bases at V and 1 base at J, with 22 bases in the middle. CDR3 amino acids: CASSERVPAGAKSYEQYF. The DNA for the CDR3 is TGTGCCAGCAGTGAGAGGGTACCCGCAGGGGCAAAGTCCTACGAGCAGTACTTC.

The CDR3 is CASSLRSGETQYF. Here the CDR3 DNA reads TGTGCCAGCAGCTTGCGTTCCGGGGAGACCCAGTACTTC. The V gene is TRBV5-6, the J gene TRBJ2-5; D uncertain. This CDR3 has 13 amino acids. The V gene's germline CDR1 is SGHDT and CDR2 YYEEEE. V was clipped by 1 base and J by 5 bases, with 9 bases between them.

V and J are TRBV19 and TRBJ1-1; no definite D call. V lost 0 bases and J lost 5, with 7 bases in between. Germline CDR1 is LNHDA and CDR2 is SQIVND (reference sequence). This CDR3 comprises 13 residues. CDR3 loop: CASSIDHRTEAFF. For the CDR3, the DNA is TGTGCCAGTAGTATAGATCACAGAACTGAAGCTTTCTTT.

V usage is TRBV19 and J usage is TRBJ2-7; 8 bases fit TRBD2. V was pared by 1 base and J by 4 bases, with 3 bases of the junction left unmatched. Germline-derived CDR1 and CDR2 are LNHDA and SQIVND (reference sequence). The CDR3 consists of 14 residues. CDR3 region: CASSIAGGPYEQYF. CDR3 bases: TGTGCCAGTAGTATAGCGGGAGGGCCGTACGAGCAGTACTTC.

By share of the sample, this clone is large. The chain joins TRBV2 to TRBJ2-7; D remains ambiguous. Per the germline V gene, CDR1 is SNHLY and CDR2 is FYNNEI. V lost 5 bases and J lost 7, with 12 bases in between. This CDR3 has 12 residues. CDR3 region: CASSWAAWEQYV. Here the CDR3 DNA reads TGTGCCAGCAGTTGGGCTGCCTGGGAGCAGTACGTC.

This chain joins TRBV12-5 and TRBJ2-2, with D hard to call. The CDR3 has 14 residues. Per germline, CDR1 LGHNT and CDR2 FRNRAP. Trimming removed 7 bases from V and 1 base from J, with 10 bases in between. The DNA of the CDR3 is TGTGCTAGTGCCGGATTTCGGAACACCGGGGAGCTGTTTTTT. Its protein product is CASAGFRNTGELFF. Complete variable domain (other parts from reference TRBV12-5 and TRBJ2-2): DARVTQTPRHKVTEMGQEVTMRCQPILGHNTVFWYRQTMMQGLELLAYFRNRAPLDDSGMPKDRFSAEMPDATLATLKIQPSEPRDSAVYFCASAGFRNTGELFFGEGSRLTVL.

This clone was found a few times. The chain couples TRBV2 to TRBJ2-2; D may be TRBD1 (6 bases). Trimming pared 6 bases from V and 3 bases from J, leaving 11 bases between. There are 14 residues in the CDR3. Per germline, CDR1 SNHLY and CDR2 FYNNEI. The CDR3 protein is CASRVGQYTGELFF. The CDR3 DNA follows: TGTGCCAGCAGGGTCGGACAGTACACCGGGGAGCTGTTTTTT. The full variable domain, with the rest looked up from reference TRBV2 and TRBJ2-2, is EPEVTQTPSHQVTQMGQEVILRCVPISNHLYFYWYRQILGQKVEFLVSFYNNEISEKSEIFDDQFSVERPDGSNFTLKIRSTKLEDSAMYFCASRVGQYTGELFFGEGSRLTVL.

The chain links TRBV12-5 to TRBJ2-7; TRBD1 matches 9 bases. Germline CDR1 reads LGHNT; CDR2 reads FRNRAP. V shed 3 bases, J shed 5 bases, and the junction held 5 bases outside the gene matches. This CDR3 is 14 amino acids long. Here the CDR3 DNA reads TGTGCTAGTGGTTTTTGGGACAGGGATAACGAGCAGTACTTC. It translates to CASGFWDRDNEQYF. Combining the CDR3 with reference TRBV12-5 and TRBJ2-7 gives the whole variable domain DARVTQTPRHKVTEMGQEVTMRCQPILGHNTVFWYRQTMMQGLELLAYFRNRAPLDDSGMPKDRFSAEMPDATLATLKIQPSEPRDSAVYFCASGFWDRDNEQYFGPGTRLTVT.

The sample holds one count of this clone. The genes are TRBV27 and TRBJ1-2; TRBD1 might be the D (5 bases). Trimming shortened V by 6 bases and J by 5 bases, and 19 bases separated the two germline ends. CDR1 is MNHEY, CDR2 SMNVEV, per germline (reference sequence). This CDR3 contains 15 residues. CDR3 nucleotide sequence: TGTGCCAGCAGGCCCAGGGTCGGGCTTAGTTATGGCTACACCTTC. Translating it yields CASRPRVGLSYGYTF.

The chain has TRBV6-6 and TRBJ2-1, with unresolved D. Germline CDR1 MNHNY, CDR2 SVGAGI (reference sequence). The CDR3 extends over 12 amino acids. Trimming took off 0 bases at V and 6 bases at J, with 3 bases between the two ends. The CDR3 DNA reads TGTGCCAGCAGTTACTCCGGCAATGAGCAGTTCTTC. Translated: CASSYSGNEQFF.

The rearrangement joins TRBV10-3 to TRBJ2-3, with a possible D match to TRBD2 (6 bases). The CDR3 length is 14 residues. Germline CDR1 is ENHRY and CDR2 is SYGVKD. Trimming left V 6 bases short and J 2 bases short, with 12 bases between. The CDR3 nucleotides read TGTGCCATCAGCCGGGACTTACCCACAGATACGCAGTATTTT. It yields the protein CAISRDLPTDTQYF.

The chain employs TRBV28 and TRBJ1-2; 8 positions match TRBD1. There are 13 residues in the CDR3. V gave up 2 bases and J gave up 8 bases; unmatched junction bases: 4. Per germline, CDR1 MDHEN and CDR2 SYDVKM. The CDR3 nucleotides are TGTGCCAGCAGTTTAGACAGGGGATTGGGCTACACCTTC. It codes for CASSLDRGLGYTF.

This clone was observed a few times. The CDR3: CASSPDRGDYGYTF. The CDR3 bases are TGTGCCAGCAGTCCTGACAGGGGAGACTATGGCTACACCTTC. This chain links TRBV2 with TRBJ1-2; 8 nucleotides line up with TRBD1. CDR3 length equals 14 residues. The V and J ends lost 5 bases and 3 bases, in that order; junction bases with no gene match: 5. The germline V gene has CDR1 SNHLY and CDR2 FYNNEI.

This clone was detected once. The chain uses TRBV6-5 and TRBJ1-2; D gene unclear. V lost 11 bases, J lost 2 bases, and 9 bases lay in between. This CDR3 contains 11 residues. CDR1 is MNHEY and CDR2 is SVGAGI in the germline V gene. For the CDR3, the DNA is TGTGCCGGAAACACCAACTATGGCTACACCTTC. Translation gives CAGNTNYGYTF.

V usage is TRBV5-5 and J usage is TRBJ2-1, with a weak D call TRBD2 (6 bases). V was trimmed by 4 bases and J by 1 base, leaving 9 bases between them. This CDR3 has 14 residues. Germline values: CDR1 SGHKS, CDR2 YYEKEE (reference sequence). The CDR3 loop reads CASSRDWSYNEQFF. For the CDR3, the DNA is TGTGCCAGCAGCCGGGACTGGTCCTACAATGAGCAGTTCTTC.

This chain links TRBV4-2 with TRBJ1-5, with a weak D call TRBD1 (6 bases). Trimming stripped 1 base from V and 4 bases from J, with 8 bases between. This CDR3 is built from 14 residues. The germline gives CDR1 LGHNA, CDR2 YNFKEQ. The CDR3 loop is CASSQGQENQPQHF. The DNA for the CDR3 is TGTGCCAGCAGCCAAGGACAGGAGAATCAGCCCCAGCATTTT.

The CDR3 DNA reads as TGTGCCAGCAGCTTGGGACTAGCGGGTACGCACTTGGAGACCCAGTACTTC. It translates to CASSLGLAGTHLETQYF. The J gene is TRBJ2-5, the V gene TRBV5-6; 10 bases are a match to TRBD2. The CDR3 runs to 17 residues. Germline V gives CDR1 SGHDT, CDR2 YYEEEE. V dropped 0 bases and J dropped 5; count of bases not matched to a gene: 10. The full variable domain, in which reference TRBV5-6 and TRBJ2-5 provide the parts outside the CDR3, is DAGVTQSPTHLIKTRGQQVTLRCSPKSGHDTVSWYQQALGQGPQFIFQYYEEEERQRGNFPDRFSGHQFPNYSSELNVNALLLGDSALYLCASSLGLAGTHLETQYFGPGTRLLVL.